This TCR beta chain was recovered during a study of CD8+CD57+ T cells in acquired aplastic anemia. Study-wide context: The average for DNA from sorted CD4+ and CD8+ cells was around 3.5 ug. Study-wide findings and caveats: Shared by patients and controls, almost 30 CD8+ CDR3s were abundant in patients. Controls did not differ significantly from patients in CD8+ Simpson's diversity.

Details on this clonotype: The antigen is undetermined.

TCR beta VDJ and CDR3 profiling used genomic DNA as template. TCRdb ran MiXCR on the reads and lists one entry per CDR3 protein. The sample holds 250,000 to 300,000 distinct CDR3 sequences, 45% to 65% seen once. Trimming took 1 base from V and 2 from J, leaving 6 bases between them. Germline values: CDR1 SGHRS, CDR2 YFSETQ. The CDR3 length is 13 residues. This chain uses TRBV5-1 with TRBJ1-2; D is unresolved. This TCR was sampled from a human donor with severe aplastic anemia or a healthy control (not recorded which). Material: sorted CD4+, CD8+, or CD8+CD57+ T cells (not recorded which) from PBMCs. The CDR3 nucleotides are TGCGCCAGCAGCTTGCCCCAGAACTATGGCTACACCTTC. Translating gives CASSLPQNYGYTF.